The T cell receptor (beta chain) under discussion was sequenced for a study of graft-versus-host responses after intestinal transplantation. The V gene end was trimmed by 0 bases and the J gene end by 8 bases; junction bases not matched to a gene: 3. In germline, CDR1 is SGDLS, CDR2 YYNGEE. This CDR3 has 14 amino acids. Measured with immunoSEQ multiplex PCR; TCRdb has only the in-frame clones, and not every one. Among 2,000 to 2,500 clones, 85% to 95% were seen once, and the ten largest hold around 1.5%. The receptor was derived from a human patient who received an intestinal transplant, so some T cells may come from the graft donor. The V call is TRBV9, the J call TRBJ2-2, with TRBD2 matching over 8 bases. The sample consisted of PBMCs, taken around 20 days after intestinal transplant. The CDR3 DNA is TGTGCCAGCAGCGTAGTGAGCGGGGGAGGGGAGCTGTTTTTT. This gives the protein CASSVVSGGGELFF. Combining the CDR3 with reference TRBV9 and TRBJ2-2 gives the whole variable domain DSGVTQTPKHLITATGQRVTLRCSPRSGDLSVYWYQQSLDQGLQFLIQYYNGEERAKGNILERFSAQQFPDLHSELNLSSLELGDSALYFCASSVVSGGGELFFGEGSRLTVL.